These 14 T cell receptor beta chains originate from one sample sequenced in a study of T cell responses to AZD1222 COVID-19 vaccine. TCRdb's table, derived via immunoSEQ multiplex PCR, lists solely in-frame clones and lacks some. The data contain some 92,000 clones, over 80% of them singletons. This sample comprised peripheral blood, obtained on day 0 of AZD1222 vaccination. All receptors derive from an adult in good health.

The chain is built from TRBV28 and TRBJ1-1; D is possibly TRBD1 (6 bases). Germline loops: CDR1 MDHEN, CDR2 SYDVKM. The CDR3 loop spans 13 amino acids. V was trimmed by 6 bases and J by 5 bases, leaving 13 bases between them. CDR3 sequence (DNA): TGTGCCAGCAGCTCCGGGAGGGGGACTGAAGCTTTCTTT. Translation gives CASSSGRGTEAFF.

V gene TRBV7-2 combines with J gene TRBJ2-7; possible D gene TRBD2, 6 bases. The CDR3 has 14 amino acids. CDR1 is SGHTA and CDR2 is FQGNSA in the germline V gene. V dropped 1 base and J dropped 3 bases, with 10 bases sitting between them. The CDR3, as DNA: TGTGCCAGCAGCTTAGGTCCGGGAGACTACGAGCAGTACTTC. This translates into CASSLGPGDYEQYF.

The chain has TRBV5-1 and TRBJ2-5, with TRBD1 identical over 7 bases. Germline CDR1 reads SGHRS; CDR2 reads YFSETQ. The CDR3 length is 14 residues. Trimming cost V 3 bases and J 4 bases; bases outside gene matches: 6. The DNA of the CDR3 is TGCGCCAGCAGCTCACAGGGGTATGTAGAGACCCAGTACTTC. Protein sequence: CASSSQGYVETQYF.

The chain uses TRBV4-3 and TRBJ2-1; no firm D call. The CDR3 spans 19 residues. CDR1 and CDR2 from the germline V gene are LGHNA and YSLEER. Trimming stripped 8 bases from V and 2 bases from J, with 28 bases between. CDR3 bases: TGCGCCAGCCTCCTCAACCCTCGCAAGGACGGAGAGACCTACAATGAGCAGTTCTTC. It encodes CASLLNPRKDGETYNEQFF.

The chain links TRBV5-8 to TRBJ2-2; D is unresolved. Germline values: CDR1 SGHTS, CDR2 YDEGEE. This CDR3 is built from 16 residues. Trimming left V 1 base short and J 2 bases short, with 12 bases between. CDR3 nucleotide sequence: TGTGCCAGCAGCTTGCTCGTAACATTTAACACCGGGGAGCTGTTTTTT. Residues: CASSLLVTFNTGELFF.

The chain combines TRBV2 with TRBJ1-6; tentative D call: TRBD1 (5 bases). V lost 6 bases and J lost 13, with 19 bases in between. Germline V lookup: CDR1 SNHLY, CDR2 FYNNEI. The CDR3 consists of 14 residues. CDR3 in amino acids: CASSEGWIGAPLHF. CDR3 DNA: TGTGCCAGCAGCGAGGGGTGGATAGGGGCCCCCCTCCACTTT.

This chain joins TRBV28 and TRBJ2-7; D is uncertain. The ends were cut back, 2 bases at V and 2 bases at J, with 7 bases in the middle. This CDR3 region has 13 residues. Germline assignment: CDR1 MDHEN and CDR2 SYDVKM. CDR3 amino acids: CASSLDEAYEQYF. In nucleotides, the CDR3 is TGTGCCAGCAGTTTAGACGAAGCCTACGAGCAGTACTTC.

V usage is TRBV30 and J usage is TRBJ2-5, with D possibly being TRBD1 (5 bases). Germline values: CDR1 GTSNPN, CDR2 SVGIG (reference sequence). Trimming shortened V by 1 base and J by 5 bases, and 11 bases separated the two germline ends. There are 13 residues in the CDR3. The CDR3 spells CAWSAGAGETQYF. The CDR3 DNA is TGTGCCTGGAGTGCTGGGGCTGGGGAGACCCAGTACTTC.

The rearrangement uses TRBV4-3 and TRBJ2-1; TRBD1 agrees at 7 bases. V shed 4 bases and J 7 bases; nucleotides not matched to a gene: 1. Germline CDR1 reads LGHNA; CDR2 reads YSLEER. The CDR3 contains 12 residues. CDR3: CASSLTGNEQFF. The CDR3 coding sequence is TGCGCCAGCAGCCTGACAGGGAATGAGCAGTTCTTC.

Relative to its sample, this clone is medium-sized. The V and J genes are TRBV28 and TRBJ2-6, with no clear D. V was pared by 2 bases and J by 5 bases, with 10 bases between. Germline lookup yields CDR1 MDHEN and CDR2 SYDVKM. The CDR3 covers 15 residues. CDR3 nucleotides: TGTGCCAGCAGTTTACCATTCGATAGGGCCAACGTCCTGACTTTC. Protein product: CASSLPFDRANVLTF.

This sequence joins TRBV6-4 and TRBJ1-1; possible D gene TRBD1, 5 bases. CDR1 and CDR2 (germline): MRHNA, SNTAGT. This CDR3 spans 13 amino acids. The germline V and J ends were trimmed by 6 bases and 1 base, with 9 bases remaining between them. CDR3 residues: CASSRGGNTEAFF. CDR3 DNA sequence: TGTGCCAGCAGCCGGGGGGGGAACACTGAAGCTTTCTTT.

The chain has TRBV20-1 and TRBJ1-1; 8 positions match TRBD1. CDR3 length equals 11 residues. Germline CDR1 reads DFQATT; CDR2 reads SNEGSKA (reference sequence). V shed 7 bases, J shed 8 bases, and the junction held 6 bases outside the gene matches. As DNA, the CDR3 is TGCAGTGGGGGACAGGACCTCGAAGCTTTCTTT. Amino acid sequence: CSGGQDLEAFF.

The CDR3 DNA follows: TGCGCCAGCAGCCAAGACGCAGGGGCGTACCAAGAGACCCAGTACTTC. Its protein product is CASSQDAGAYQETQYF. The chain joins TRBV4-1 to TRBJ2-5; D may be TRBD1 (6 bases). The germline V and J ends were trimmed by 0 bases and 0 bases, with 11 bases remaining between them. The CDR3 runs to 16 residues. CDR1 and CDR2 (germline): MGHRA, YSYEKL.

The V gene is TRBV28, the J gene TRBJ2-3, with D hard to call. CDR3 length: 12 residues. V lost 6 bases, J lost 2 bases, and 6 bases lay in between. CDR1 and CDR2 from the germline V gene are MDHEN and SYDVKM. CDR3 region: CASSLITDTQYF. CDR3 in DNA: TGTGCCAGCAGCTTAATCACAGATACGCAGTATTTT.